The 31 T cell receptor beta chains below were found in one sample sequenced in a study of response to subunit inactivated influenza vaccine listed by TCRdb under 2018. The method was RT-PCR. The instrument given in TCRdb is Illumina HiSeq 2500. TCRdb passed the public sequencing reads through fastp at Q25 and MiXCR, retaining productive beta sequences. Here each entry gathers all rows of one CDR3 protein and keeps the most common genes and DNA. The sample records 150,000 or so distinct CDR3 sequences, over 8.5% of which are singletons. Of the sample, about 40% is held by the ten largest clones. Sequences were derived from CD8+ T cells sorted from PBMCs, sampled around 25 months after vaccination. The receptors originated from a man between 50 and 69 years old who received an inactivated influenza vaccine. Donor details come from another sample of the same person, matched by shared clones.

The genes are TRBV20-1 and TRBJ2-1; 7 bases agree with TRBD1. CDR1 and CDR2 (germline): DFQATT, SNEGSKA (reference sequence). J was trimmed by 2 bases and V by 0 bases; bases with no gene match: 4. The CDR3 is 15 amino acids. CDR3 bases: TGCAGTGCTAGAGATCCGACAGGGCCCTACAATGAGCAGTTCTTC. Translated: CSARDPTGPYNEQFF.

This clonotype showed up just a few times. The chain has TRBV3-1 and TRBJ2-5; D not resolved. V was trimmed by 1 base and J by 3 bases, leaving 12 bases between them. This CDR3 has 15 amino acids. Germline CDR1 and CDR2: LGHDT and YNNKEL (reference sequence). The chain's CDR3 is CASSQGTSIEETQYF. CDR3 DNA sequence: TGTGCCAGCAGCCAAGGAACGTCCATCGAAGAGACCCAGTACTTC.

This clonotype was seen at least ten times. V and J are TRBV12-3 or TRBV12-4 and TRBJ2-3, with 12 bases fitting TRBD2. The J segment lost 2 bases and the V segment lost 3 bases, leaving 6 bases of the junction unmatched. The CDR3 is 17 residues long. CDR3 sequence reads: CASSFVPSGGVTDTQYF. CDR3 DNA sequence: TGTGCCAGCAGTTTTGTGCCTAGCGGGGGGGTCACAGATACGCAGTATTTT.

V and J are TRBV27 and TRBJ2-3, with 8 bases aligning to TRBD2. The V segment lost 5 bases and the J segment 5 bases; nucleotides outside the gene matches: 9. Germline-derived CDR1 and CDR2 are MNHEY and SMNVEV (reference sequence). The CDR3 sequence is 15 residues long. The CDR3 coding sequence is TGTGCCAGCAGTCAAAATAGCGGGACGGGAGATACGCAGTATTTT. It codes for CASSQNSGTGDTQYF.

V gene TRBV25-1 combines with J gene TRBJ2-5, with TRBD2 identical over 7 bases. The CDR3 length is 13 residues. V dropped 10 bases and J dropped 4; count of bases not matched to a gene: 9. Looked up from germline, CDR1 is MGHDK and CDR2 is SYGVNS. In DNA form, the CDR3 reads TGTGCCACGGGGGGAGCGGGCTTAGAGACCCAGTACTTC. Translation: CATGGAGLETQYF.

This clonotype was counted at least ten times. The rearrangement links TRBV4-1 to TRBJ2-2; TRBD2 might be the D (6 bases). Trimming removed 0 bases from V and 2 bases from J, with 13 bases in between. Germline V CDR1 and CDR2: MGHRA, YSYEKL. The CDR3 runs to 17 residues. The chain's CDR3 is CASSQDKRRGNTGELFF. In DNA, the CDR3 is TGCGCCAGCAGCCAAGATAAAAGGAGGGGTAACACCGGGGAGCTGTTTTTT.

This clonotype was observed at least ten times. V and J are TRBV12-3 or TRBV12-4 and TRBJ2-1; 9 positions match TRBD2. V lost 3 bases, J lost 9 bases, and 3 bases stayed unmatched. The CDR3 has 13 residues. The CDR3 protein is CASSFGGGAEQFF. As DNA, the CDR3 is TGTGCCAGCAGTTTTGGCGGGGGGGCTGAGCAGTTCTTC.

The chain carries TRBV29-1 and TRBJ2-6; 7 bases fit TRBD1. This CDR3 has 15 amino acids. With 3 bases clipped from V and 1 base from J, the junction kept 3 bases outside the gene matches. Germline V lookup: CDR1 SQVTM, CDR2 ANQGSEA. CDR3: CSVESRGSGANVLTF. The CDR3 DNA is TGCAGCGTTGAGTCCAGGGGGTCTGGGGCCAACGTCCTGACTTTC.

This clonotype has a handful of counts. V usage is TRBV6-5 and J usage is TRBJ2-2; 11 positions match TRBD2. The CDR3 runs 17 residues. The trim removed 4 bases at V and 6 bases at J, leaving 10 bases unmatched. Germline V gene lookup returns CDR1 MNHEY and CDR2 SVGAGI. The chain's CDR3 is CASSLAGGPLYPGELFF. The CDR3 DNA sequence: TGTGCCAGCAGTTTAGCGGGAGGGCCGCTATACCCCGGGGAGCTGTTTTTT.

CDR3 sequence (DNA): TGTGCCAGCAGTGACGAAGCGGGCCCCTACGAGCAGTACTTC. Its translation is CASSDEAGPYEQYF. V gene TRBV2 combines with J gene TRBJ2-7; perhaps TRBD2 as D (6 bases). CDR3 length equals 14 residues. The germline V gene has CDR1 SNHLY and CDR2 FYNNEI. The ends were cut back, 3 bases at V and 2 bases at J, with 11 bases in the middle.

This clonotype has more than one count but fewer than ten. The chain joins TRBV6-2 or TRBV6-3 to TRBJ1-5; D gene unclear. The CDR3 runs to 14 residues. Trimming took 0 bases from V and 8 from J, leaving 11 bases between them. CDR1 is MNHEY and CDR2 is SVGEGT in the germline V gene. The CDR3 nucleotides read TGTGCCAGCAGTTACTCGATCCGGAGGGAGCCCCAGCATTTT. As protein: CASSYSIRREPQHF.

This clonotype was found a few times. This chain uses TRBV4-3 with TRBJ2-7; possibly TRBD1 or TRBD2 for D (5 bases each). CDR3 size: 15 residues. The germline gives CDR1 LGHNA, CDR2 YSLEER. V was shortened by 1 base and J by 0 bases, with 10 bases between the two germline ends. CDR3 sequence (DNA): TGCGCCAGCAGCCAAGTTAAGGGGACCTCCTACGAGCAGTACTTC. Its protein is CASSQVKGTSYEQYF.

This clonotype has a count of ten or more. The rearrangement links TRBV12-3 or TRBV12-4 to TRBJ2-7, with 9 nucleotides matching TRBD2. The CDR3 length is 14 residues. Trimming removed 7 bases from V and 6 bases from J; junction bases left unmatched: 10. This CDR3 reads CASTDLAGWSEQYF. CDR3 in DNA: TGTGCCAGCACCGACCTAGCGGGATGGTCCGAGCAGTACTTC.

The chain links TRBV9 to TRBJ2-7; 9 bases agree with TRBD1. This CDR3 has 13 amino acids. Per the germline V gene, CDR1 is SGDLS and CDR2 is YYNGEE. Trimming took 5 bases from V and 6 from J; bases not matched to a gene: 6. Here the CDR3 DNA reads TGTGCCAGCAGTGGGGGACAGGGTTTCGAGCAGTACTTC. Amino acids: CASSGGQGFEQYF.

The sample holds a few counts of this clonotype. The chain carries TRBV11-2 and TRBJ2-7; 7 bases match TRBD1. V dropped 1 base and J dropped 5; count of bases not matched to a gene: 8. Looked up from germline, CDR1 is SGHAT and CDR2 is FQNNGV. CDR3 length: 15 amino acids. CDR3 sequence reads: CASSLAVPGQHEQYF. The CDR3 bases are TGTGCCAGCAGCTTAGCTGTCCCGGGACAGCACGAGCAGTACTTC.

In its sample, this clonotype was seen a few times. The rearrangement uses TRBV4-1 and TRBJ1-2; D possibly corresponds to TRBD1 (6 bases). V was shortened by 1 base and J by 4 bases, with 10 bases between the two germline ends. Germline CDR1 and CDR2: MGHRA and YSYEKL. The CDR3 is 14 residues long. CDR3 coding DNA: TGCGCCAGCAGCCAAGGACAGGCGGTCTATGGCTACACCTTC. It is translated as CASSQGQAVYGYTF.

The J gene is TRBJ1-2, the V gene TRBV29-1; D is uncertain. Germline CDR1 SQVTM, CDR2 ANQGSEA. There are 13 residues in the CDR3. The ends were cut back, 5 bases at V and 3 bases at J, with 13 bases in the middle. The DNA of the CDR3 is TGCAGCGTTCCCGCTGGCGGGTACTATGGCTACACCTTC. Translating gives CSVPAGGYYGYTF.

This clonotype has a handful of counts. The chain is built from TRBV12-5 and TRBJ2-2; 8 nucleotides align to TRBD2. This CDR3 contains 16 residues. The J segment lost 1 base and the V segment lost 7 bases, leaving 8 bases of the junction unmatched. Germline V CDR1 and CDR2: LGHNT, FRNRAP. The CDR3 loop reads CASAPPGGENTGELFF. CDR3 in DNA: TGTGCTAGTGCTCCCCCCGGGGGGGAGAACACCGGGGAGCTGTTTTTT.

The chain has TRBV4-3 and TRBJ2-7, with TRBD1 identical over 11 bases. Losses at the gene ends were 0 bases for V and 3 bases for J; bases not matched to a gene: 7. The CDR3 totals 17 residues. CDR1 LGHNA and CDR2 YSLEER come from the germline V gene. The CDR3 DNA reads as TGCGCCAGCAGCCAAGATAGAGGCGGGACAGGGGGCTACGAGCAGTACTTC. Protein: CASSQDRGGTGGYEQYF.

The chain carries TRBV6-1 and TRBJ1-1, with D tentatively TRBD1 (5 bases). V lost 7 bases, J lost 4 bases, and 16 bases lay in between. CDR1 and CDR2 from the germline V gene are MNHNS and SASEGT. This CDR3 has 14 amino acids. CDR3 in amino acids: CASTKRGVFTEAFF. As DNA, the CDR3 is TGTGCCAGCACTAAGAGAGGGGTTTTCACTGAAGCTTTCTTT.

Only a few counts were recorded for this clonotype. The chain links TRBV2 to TRBJ1-1, with D tentatively TRBD1 (6 bases). Germline V gives CDR1 SNHLY, CDR2 FYNNEI. V gave up 3 bases and J gave up 0 bases, with 8 bases separating them. CDR3 length equals 14 residues. CDR3 nucleotide sequence: TGTGCCAGCAGTGAGACAGGTATGAACACTGAAGCTTTCTTT. Protein sequence: CASSETGMNTEAFF. Looking up the rest from reference TRBV2 and TRBJ1-1 gives the full variable domain: EPEVTQTPSHQVTQMGQEVILRCVPISNHLYFYWYRQILGQKVEFLVSFYNNEISEKSEIFDDQFSVERPDGSNFTLKIRSTKLEDSAMYFCASSETGMNTEAFFGQGTRLTVV.

This clonotype appeared a few times. In DNA form, the CDR3 reads TGCGCCAGCAGCCAAGGGGTTACCAGGGGCGCGGAGACCCAGTACTTC. This gives the protein CASSQGVTRGAETQYF. J is TRBJ2-5 and V is TRBV4-1, with a tentative D call TRBD1 (6 bases). Between the trimmed V and J ends, which lost 1 base and 5 bases, there was a span of 17 bases. This CDR3 has 16 amino acids. CDR1 is MGHRA, CDR2 YSYEKL, per germline.

The genes are TRBV4-1 and TRBJ1-4, with D unclear. V was shortened by 3 bases and J by 4 bases, with 15 bases between the two germline ends. There are 16 residues in the CDR3. CDR1 is MGHRA, CDR2 YSYEKL, per germline. CDR3 in DNA: TGCGCCAGCAGCCAGAACGTCGGGTCGCTTAATGAAAAACTGTTTTTT. It encodes CASSQNVGSLNEKLFF.

J is TRBJ2-1 and V is TRBV28, with D perhaps matching TRBD1 (6 bases). The CDR3 is made up of 11 amino acids. Trimming left V 7 bases short and J 9 bases short, with 10 bases between. Germline CDR1 and CDR2: MDHEN and SYDVKM. The CDR3 loop is CASIRGTEQFF. The DNA of the CDR3 is TGTGCCAGCATCAGGGGAACTGAGCAGTTCTTC. Combining the CDR3 with reference TRBV28 and TRBJ2-1 gives the whole variable domain DVKVTQSSRYLVKRTGEKVFLECVQDMDHENMFWYRQDPGLGLRLIYFSYDVKMKEKGDIPEGYSVSREKKERFSLILESASTNQTSMYLCASIRGTEQFFGPGTRLTVL.

In its sample, this clonotype was seen a few times. The CDR3 region has the DNA TGTGCCTCGGACGGGGCCCCCACCGGGGAGCTGTTTTTT. Encoded protein: CASDGAPTGELFF. The rearrangement links TRBV30 to TRBJ2-2; the D call may be TRBD1 or TRBD2 (5 bases each). The CDR3 is 13 residues long. Germline V gene sequence: CDR1 GTSNPN, CDR2 SVGIG (reference sequence). The V end was cut by 7 bases, the J end by 4 bases, with 13 bases between.

This clonotype turned up a few times. CDR3 amino acids: CASSWGFGLAGEQFF. Here the CDR3 DNA reads TGTGCCAGCAGCTGGGGATTTGGACTAGCGGGAGAGCAGTTCTTC. V gene TRBV7-9 combines with J gene TRBJ2-1, with 12 bases that match TRBD2. Germline CDR1 SEHNR, CDR2 FQNEAQ (reference sequence). This CDR3 has 15 amino acids. Unmatched junction bases numbered 8, after V lost 4 bases and J lost 10 bases.

This clonotype was seen more than once but under ten times. The chain employs TRBV25-1 and TRBJ2-1; tentative D call: TRBD1 (5 bases). Germline CDR1 MGHDK, CDR2 SYGVNS. The CDR3 length is 14 residues. With 1 base removed from V and 8 bases from J, the gap between germline ends came to 12 bases. The DNA of the CDR3 is TGTGCCAGCAGTGAATTCAAGGGGCTAGATGAGCAGTTCTTC. Translated, it gives CASSEFKGLDEQFF.

This clonotype has only a few counts. J is TRBJ2-5 and V is TRBV20-1; 8 bases line up with TRBD1. This CDR3 is built from 15 residues. V lost 5 bases and J lost 5; bases outside the gene matches: 13. Germline V CDR1 and CDR2: DFQATT, SNEGSKA (reference sequence). The CDR3, as DNA: TGCAGTGCTCGGGACTTCAGGACAGGGAAGGAGACCCAGTACTTC. Translated: CSARDFRTGKETQYF.

This clonotype was counted many times. This chain uses TRBV20-1 with TRBJ2-1; D gene unclear. Germline CDR1 and CDR2: DFQATT and SNEGSKA (reference sequence). Trimming took off 3 bases at V and 3 bases at J, with 9 bases between the two ends. The CDR3 loop spans 13 amino acids. CDR3 protein: CSASSSLYNEQFF. Here the CDR3 DNA reads TGCAGTGCTAGTTCCAGCCTCTACAATGAGCAGTTCTTC.

J is TRBJ2-5 and V is TRBV29-1; D tentatively reads TRBD1 or TRBD2 (6 bases each). V was pared by 0 bases and J by 5 bases, with 16 bases between. Germline V gives CDR1 SQVTM, CDR2 ANQGSEA. The CDR3 contains 15 residues. CDR3 amino acids: CSVEDLTGAGETQYF. In DNA, the CDR3 is TGCAGCGTTGAAGATCTTACGGGGGCCGGGGAGACCCAGTACTTC.

This clonotype was seen only a few times. The chain joins TRBV12-3 or TRBV12-4 to TRBJ1-1, with a possible D match to TRBD1 (5 bases). This CDR3 comprises 14 residues. Trimming shortened V by 4 bases and J by 4 bases, and 13 bases separated the two germline ends. The CDR3 DNA sequence: TGTGCCAGCAGTTCGACAGTGCTAGGCACTGAAGCTTTCTTT. Encoded protein: CASSSTVLGTEAFF.